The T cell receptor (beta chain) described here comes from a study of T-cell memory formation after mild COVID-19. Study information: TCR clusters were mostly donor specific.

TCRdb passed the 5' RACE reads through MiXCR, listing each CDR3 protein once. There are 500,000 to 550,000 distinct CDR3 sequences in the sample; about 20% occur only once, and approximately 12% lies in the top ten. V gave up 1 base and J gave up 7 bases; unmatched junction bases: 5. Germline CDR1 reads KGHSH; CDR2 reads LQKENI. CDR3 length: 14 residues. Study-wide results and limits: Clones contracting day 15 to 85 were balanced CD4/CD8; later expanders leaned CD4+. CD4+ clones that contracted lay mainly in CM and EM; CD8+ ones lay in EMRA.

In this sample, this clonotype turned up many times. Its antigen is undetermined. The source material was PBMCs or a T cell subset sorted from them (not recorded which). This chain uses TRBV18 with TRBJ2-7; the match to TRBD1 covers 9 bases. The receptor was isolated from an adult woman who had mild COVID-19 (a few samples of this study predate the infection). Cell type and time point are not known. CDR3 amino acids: CASSPREQGAEQYF. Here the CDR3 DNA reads TGTGCCAGCTCACCACGTGAACAGGGGGCTGAGCAGTACTTC.